These T cell receptor beta chains were read from a single sample in a study of T cells in Graves' hyperthyroidism and ophthalmopathy. TCRdb reanalysed the multiplex PCR reads using MiXCR and keeps one entry per CDR3 protein. The sample consists of 500,000 to 750,000 distinct CDR3 sequences, 13% to 15% of them appearing once. Sequenced: blood. The source of these receptors is a young woman with Graves' ophthalmopathy. Each CDR3 is given with its conserved first and last residue. The D gene is left open where the match is weak. Where a row states a size, it is once, few, many or the class of an expanded clone; other rows omit it.

j_call cdr3_length clone_size v_call d_call cdr3_aa cdr3_nt
TRBJ2-7 15 once TRBV20-1 TRBD1 CSVTPGTGVSYEQYF TGCAGTGTTACACCTGGGACAGGGGTCTCCTACGAGCAGTACTTC
TRBJ1-1 13 many TRBV28 . CASSPQSRTEAFF TGTGCCAGCAGTCCCCAAAGCCGCACTGAAGCTTTCTTT
TRBJ2-7 13 many TRBV10-3 . CAITRTGDREQYF TGTGCCATCACGCGCACCGGTGACAGAGAGCAGTACTTC
TRBJ2-1 15 . TRBV7-9 . CASTPTGVSYNEQFF TGTGCCAGCACCCCCACCGGGGTCTCCTACAATGAGCAGTTCTTC
TRBJ2-1 16 many TRBV7-9 TRBD2 CASSLVTSGMGNEQFF TGTGCCAGCAGCTTAGTTACTAGCGGGATGGGGAATGAGCAGTTCTTC
TRBJ2-2 15 few TRBV29-1 . CSVDGVGTNTGELFF TGCAGCGTTGATGGGGTAGGGACAAACACCGGGGAGCTGTTTTTT
TRBJ2-1 19 many TRBV11-2 TRBD1 CASSSLPVLSGTDGDEQFF TGTGCCAGCAGCTCACTCCCCGTATTGTCCGGGACAGACGGGGATGAGCAGTTCTTC
TRBJ2-5 17 many TRBV7-2 TRBD2 CASSLSSRLAGQETQYF TGTGCCAGCAGCTTATCGTCAAGACTAGCGGGCCAAGAGACCCAGTACTTC
TRBJ2-7 12 many TRBV28 TRBD2 CASPAAGGEQYF TGTGCCAGCCCCGCGGCGGGGGGCGAGCAGTACTTC
TRBJ2-2 16 few TRBV20-1 TRBD2 CSARDLGTRGMGELFF TGCAGTGCTAGAGATCTGGGGACTAGGGGGATGGGGGAGCTGTTTTTT
TRBJ2-3 15 many TRBV6-5 . CASSYHRSSTDTQYF TGTGCCAGCAGTTACCATAGATCTAGCACAGATACGCAGTATTTT
TRBJ2-1 15 many TRBV2 TRBD2 CASSGTSGLLNEQFF TGTGCCAGCAGTGGAACTAGCGGGCTCTTGAATGAGCAGTTCTTC
TRBJ2-7 15 few TRBV30 . CAWSVSPGLRYEQYF TGTGCCTGGAGTGTAAGCCCCGGGTTAAGGTACGAGCAGTACTTC
TRBJ2-3 17 many TRBV14 . CASSQPPESGSTDTQYF TGTGCCAGCAGCCAACCACCGGAAAGCGGGAGCACAGATACGCAGTATTTT
TRBJ1-2 16 once TRBV7-3 . CASSLSGGGGRYGYTF TGTGCCAGCAGCTTATCGGGAGGGGGGGGGCGCTATGGCTACACCTTC
TRBJ1-6 14 few TRBV5-4 . CASSVFGVRSPLHF TGTGCCAGCAGCGTCTTCGGTGTAAGATCACCCCTCCACTTT
TRBJ2-5 13 many TRBV7-3 . CASSSSTRETQYF TGTGCCAGCAGCTCATCGACTAGGGAGACCCAGTACTTC
TRBJ1-3 16 . TRBV29-1 TRBD1 CSVEARTGRSGNTIYF TGCAGCGTTGAAGCTCGGACAGGGCGTTCTGGAAACACCATATATTTT
TRBJ2-1 16 many TRBV27 TRBD2 CASSLEGRGAYNEQFF TGTGCCAGCAGTTTAGAAGGGCGGGGGGCGTACAATGAGCAGTTCTTC
TRBJ1-5 14 many TRBV2 TRBD1 CASSDDRGNQPQHF TGTGCCAGCAGCGACGACAGGGGGAATCAGCCCCAGCATTTT
TRBJ2-1 17 many TRBV20-1 TRBD2 CSASSGLSGRVYNEQFF TGCAGTGCTAGTAGTGGTCTGAGCGGGAGGGTCTACAATGAGCAGTTCTTC
TRBJ2-7 18 . TRBV27 TRBD1 CASSLSAYFGQGSYEQYF TGTGCCAGCAGTTTATCGGCATACTTCGGACAGGGGTCCTACGAGCAGTACTTC
TRBJ2-5 15 many TRBV2 TRBD2 CASSGGGLAAETQYF TGTGCCAGCAGCGGAGGGGGACTAGCGGCAGAGACCCAGTACTTC
TRBJ1-4 13 many TRBV30 . CAWSVLGNEKLFF TGTGCCTGGAGTGTGCTCGGGAATGAAAAACTGTTTTTT
TRBJ1-5 14 . TRBV12-5 . CASVPGGSNQPQHF TGTGCTAGTGTGCCGGGAGGGAGCAATCAGCCCCAGCATTTT
TRBJ2-2 15 . TRBV5-5 . CASSFAGRGTGELFF TGTGCCAGCAGCTTTGCGGGCAGAGGCACCGGGGAGCTGTTTTTT
TRBJ1-1 13 many TRBV20-1 . CSARGGVDTEAFF TGCAGTGCTAGAGGGGGGGTGGACACTGAAGCTTTCTTT
TRBJ1-5 17 . TRBV7-9 . CASSLVFGGESNQPQHF TGTGCCAGCAGCTTAGTATTCGGGGGAGAGAGCAATCAGCCCCAGCATTTT
TRBJ1-6 13 many TRBV11-1 . CASNKALGSPLHF TGTGCCAGCAACAAGGCCCTTGGTTCACCCCTCCACTTT
TRBJ2-3 15 . TRBV20-1 TRBD2 CSARVFAGGADTQYF TGCAGTGCTAGAGTATTTGCGGGAGGTGCAGATACGCAGTATTTT
TRBJ2-7 16 many TRBV3-1 . CASSQGTGRGAHEQYF TGTGCCAGCAGCCAAGGTACAGGGCGAGGCGCCCACGAGCAGTACTTC
TRBJ2-3 16 many TRBV12-3/TRBV12-4 TRBD2 CASSSNLAGGTDTQYF TGTGCCAGCAGTTCGAACCTAGCGGGCGGCACAGATACGCAGTATTTT
TRBJ1-2 13 many TRBV28 . CASSFRIHYGYTF TGTGCCAGCAGTTTCAGGATTCACTATGGCTACACCTTC
TRBJ2-2 15 many TRBV2 TRBD1 CASREDRVVHGELFF TGTGCCAGCAGGGAGGACAGGGTGGTTCACGGGGAGCTGTTTTTT
TRBJ2-1 17 many TRBV10-3 TRBD1 CAIRPLPGQGAHNEQFF TGTGCCATCAGACCCCTACCGGGACAGGGGGCCCACAATGAGCAGTTCTTC
TRBJ2-1 14 many TRBV7-2 TRBD1 CASSSGQGSYEQFF TGTGCCAGCAGTTCGGGACAGGGCAGCTATGAGCAGTTCTTC
TRBJ2-7 13 many TRBV9 . CASSVVEGGEQYF TGTGCCAGCAGCGTAGTGGAGGGGGGCGAGCAGTACTTC
TRBJ1-1 11 many TRBV15 . CATSQTREAFF TGTGCCACCAGCCAGACTCGTGAAGCTTTCTTT
TRBJ2-3 16 . TRBV3-1 TRBD2 CASSQDLGLASDTQYF TGTGCCAGCAGCCAAGATCTAGGACTAGCGTCAGATACGCAGTATTTT
TRBJ1-5 16 . TRBV10-3 TRBD1 CAISEPGTEANQPQHF TGTGCCATCAGTGAGCCCGGGACAGAGGCAAATCAGCCCCAGCATTTT
TRBJ2-3 15 many TRBV12-3/TRBV12-4 . CASSSDGHGGDTQYF TGTGCCAGCAGTTCGGACGGCCATGGAGGCGATACGCAGTATTTT
TRBJ2-6 19 few TRBV11-3 TRBD2 CASSLSIRLAGEVANVLTF TGTGCCAGCAGCTTATCAATTAGACTAGCGGGAGAGGTGGCCAACGTCCTGACTTTC
TRBJ1-1 13 many TRBV14 TRBD1 CASSRDRVGRPFF TGTGCCAGCAGCCGAGACAGGGTTGGCCGGCCTTTCTTT
TRBJ1-1 12 many TRBV7-9 . CASSAHSLEAFF TGTGCCAGCAGCGCTCATTCTCTTGAAGCTTTCTTT
TRBJ2-2 13 . TRBV7-9 . CASSLEQTGELFF TGTGCCAGCAGCTTAGAACAGACCGGGGAGCTGTTTTTT
TRBJ2-3 18 many TRBV7-2 TRBD2 CASSYSPRTSLVTDTQYF TGTGCCAGCAGCTACTCCCCTCGGACTAGCTTGGTCACAGATACGCAGTATTTT
TRBJ2-1 14 many TRBV7-6 . CASIKGGTYNEQFF TGTGCCAGCATCAAAGGGGGGACCTACAATGAGCAGTTCTTC
TRBJ1-6 16 many TRBV6-5 TRBD1 CASSYLPGQTNSPLHF TGTGCCAGCAGTTACCTTCCGGGACAGACTAATTCACCCCTCCACTTT
TRBJ2-3 16 many TRBV4-3 . CASSQVGGSPTDTQYF TGCGCCAGCAGCCAAGTGGGGGGTAGCCCGACAGATACGCAGTATTTT
TRBJ1-5 14 many TRBV27 TRBD1 CASSFDRGGKPQHF TGTGCCAGCAGTTTTGACAGGGGGGGTAAGCCCCAGCATTTT
TRBJ2-5 17 many TRBV14 TRBD1 CASSQPRTGFREETQYF TGTGCCAGCAGCCAACCAAGGACAGGGTTTCGGGAAGAGACCCAGTACTTC
TRBJ2-7 12 many TRBV3-1 . CASSQVRDEQYF TGTGCCAGCAGCCAAGTACGAGACGAGCAGTACTTC
TRBJ1-3 14 . TRBV10-3 . CAISNDMVGNTIYF TGTGCCATCAGCAACGACATGGTCGGAAACACCATATATTTT
TRBJ1-2 13 few TRBV5-5 . CASSADEIYGYTF TGTGCCAGCAGCGCCGACGAGATCTATGGCTACACCTTC
TRBJ1-2 12 many TRBV2 . CASTTGLYGYTF TGTGCCAGCACTACCGGTCTCTATGGCTACACCTTC